This record concerns one T cell receptor beta chain sequence. This sample was taken from a study of T cells after yellow fever vaccination. About the study: The authors prepared low-cell-number fractions using SMART-Seq v4 Ultra Low Input.

TCRdb itself ran the 5' RACE reads through MiXCR, one entry per CDR3 protein. Of some 300,000 distinct CDR3 sequences in the sample, roughly 8.7% were seen once. There are 14 residues in the CDR3. Trimming removed 6 bases at V and 0 bases at J, with 9 bases between. CDR1 and CDR2 (germline): MDHEN, SYDVKM. The chain employs TRBV28 and TRBJ2-1, with a possible D match to TRBD1 (6 bases). This clonotype was sampled from a man aged 18 to 30 who received the YFV17D yellow fever vaccine. The source material was CD4+ T cells sorted from PBMCs, sampled 5 days after the yellow fever booster vaccination. CDR3 sequence: CASRGASSYNEQFF. CDR3 coding DNA: TGTGCCAGCAGGGGGGCTTCCTCCTACAATGAGCAGTTCTTC. The full variable domain, rest sourced from reference TRBV28 and TRBJ2-1, is DVKVTQSSRYLVKRTGEKVFLECVQDMDHENMFWYRQDPGLGLRLIYFSYDVKMKEKGDIPEGYSVSREKKERFSLILESASTNQTSMYLCASRGASSYNEQFFGPGTRLTVL.